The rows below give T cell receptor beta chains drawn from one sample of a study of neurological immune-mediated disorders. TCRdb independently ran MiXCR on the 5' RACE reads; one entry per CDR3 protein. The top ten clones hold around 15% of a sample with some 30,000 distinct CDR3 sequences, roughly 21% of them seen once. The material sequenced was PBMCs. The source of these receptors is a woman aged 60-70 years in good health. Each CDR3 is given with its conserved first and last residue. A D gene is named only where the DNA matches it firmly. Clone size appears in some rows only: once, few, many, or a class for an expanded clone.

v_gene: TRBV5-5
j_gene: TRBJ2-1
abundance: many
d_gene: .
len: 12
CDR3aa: CASSLVGSEQFF
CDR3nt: TGTGCCAGCAGCTTGGTTGGCAGTGAGCAGTTCTTC

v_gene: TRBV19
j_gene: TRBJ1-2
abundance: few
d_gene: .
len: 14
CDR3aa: CASSIISGPYGYTF
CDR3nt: TGTGCCAGTAGTATAATTTCGGGACCCTATGGCTACACCTTC

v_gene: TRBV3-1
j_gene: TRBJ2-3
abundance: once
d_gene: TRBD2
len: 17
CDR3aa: CASSQDGLAGITDTQYF
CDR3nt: TGTGCCAGCAGCCAAGACGGGCTAGCGGGGATCACAGATACGCAGTATTTT

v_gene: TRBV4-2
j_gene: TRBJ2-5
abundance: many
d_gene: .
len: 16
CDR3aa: CASSQDPSTAQETQYF
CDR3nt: TGTGCCAGCAGCCAAGATCCGAGTACAGCACAAGAGACCCAGTACTTC

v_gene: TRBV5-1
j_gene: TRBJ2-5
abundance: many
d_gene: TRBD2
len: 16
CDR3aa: CASSLGPAGGEETQYF
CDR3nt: TGCGCCAGCAGCTTAGGTCCAGCGGGGGGGGAAGAGACCCAGTACTTC

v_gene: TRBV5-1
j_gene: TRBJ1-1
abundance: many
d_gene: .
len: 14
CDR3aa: CASSRLGGHTEAFF
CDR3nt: TGCGCCAGCAGCCGGTTGGGGGGGCACACTGAAGCTTTCTTT

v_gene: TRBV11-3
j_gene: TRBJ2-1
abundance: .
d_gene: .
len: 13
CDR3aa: CASSLGRYNEQFF
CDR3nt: TGTGCCAGCAGCTTGGGTAGATACAATGAGCAGTTCTTC

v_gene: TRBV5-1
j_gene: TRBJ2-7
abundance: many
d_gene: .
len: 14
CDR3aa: CASSLESASYEQYF
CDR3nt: TGCGCCAGCAGCTTGGAGTCGGCATCCTACGAGCAGTACTTC

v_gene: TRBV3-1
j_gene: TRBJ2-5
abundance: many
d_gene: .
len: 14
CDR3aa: CASSQGTFQETQYF
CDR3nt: TGTGCCAGCAGCCAAGGGACTTTCCAAGAGACCCAGTACTTC

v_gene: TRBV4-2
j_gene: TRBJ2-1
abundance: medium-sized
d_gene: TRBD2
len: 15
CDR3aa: CASSALAGSYNEQFF
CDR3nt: TGTGCCAGCAGCGCGCTAGCGGGGTCCTACAATGAGCAGTTCTTC

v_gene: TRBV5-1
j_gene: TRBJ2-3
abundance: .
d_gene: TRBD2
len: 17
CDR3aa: CASSFGLAFGSTDTQYF
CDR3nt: TGCGCCAGCAGCTTCGGACTAGCCTTCGGTAGCACAGATACGCAGTATTTT

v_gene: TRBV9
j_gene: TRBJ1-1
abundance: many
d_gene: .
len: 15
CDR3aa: CASSVEGRADTEAFF
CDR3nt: TGTGCCAGCAGCGTAGAAGGCAGGGCGGACACTGAAGCTTTCTTT

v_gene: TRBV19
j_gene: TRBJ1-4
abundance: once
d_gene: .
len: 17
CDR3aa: CASSIDHRSGVREKLFF
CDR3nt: TGTGCCAGTAGTATAGATCACCGGTCCGGGGTGAGAGAAAAACTGTTTTTT

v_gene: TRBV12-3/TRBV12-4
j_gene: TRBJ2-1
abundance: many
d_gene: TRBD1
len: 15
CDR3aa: CASSTGTDSYNEQFF
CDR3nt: TGTGCCAGCAGTACCGGGACAGATTCCTACAATGAGCAGTTCTTC

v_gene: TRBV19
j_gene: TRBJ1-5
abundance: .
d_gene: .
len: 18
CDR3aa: CASSTPPGFLYSNQPQHF
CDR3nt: TGTGCCAGTAGTACCCCCCCGGGATTCCTATATAGCAATCAGCCCCAGCATTTT

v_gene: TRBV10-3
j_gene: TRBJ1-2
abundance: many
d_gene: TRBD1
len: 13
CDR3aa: CAITKTGEDGYTF
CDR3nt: TGTGCCATCACTAAGACAGGGGAGGATGGCTACACCTTC

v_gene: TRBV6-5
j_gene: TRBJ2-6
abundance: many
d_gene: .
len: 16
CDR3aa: CASRRDSRTGANVLTF
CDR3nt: TGTGCCAGCAGGCGGGACAGCCGAACGGGGGCCAACGTCCTGACTTTC

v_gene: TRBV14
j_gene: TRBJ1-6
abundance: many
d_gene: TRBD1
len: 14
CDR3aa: CASSHRQGRSPLHF
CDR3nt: TGTGCCAGCAGCCATCGACAGGGAAGATCACCCCTCCACTTT

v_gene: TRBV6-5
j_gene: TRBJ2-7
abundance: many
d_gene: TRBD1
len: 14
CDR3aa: CASSTWTGVGEQYF
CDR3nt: TGTGCCAGCTCAACGTGGACAGGGGTAGGCGAGCAGTACTTC

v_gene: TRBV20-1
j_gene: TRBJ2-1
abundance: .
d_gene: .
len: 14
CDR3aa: CSARDLRSYNEQFF
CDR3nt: TGCAGTGCTAGAGACCTCCGCTCCTACAATGAGCAGTTCTTC

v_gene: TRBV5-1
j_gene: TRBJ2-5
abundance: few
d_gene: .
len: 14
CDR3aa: CASSLYGGSETKYF
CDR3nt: TGCGCCAGCAGCCTCTACGGGGGATCGGAGACCAAGTACTTC

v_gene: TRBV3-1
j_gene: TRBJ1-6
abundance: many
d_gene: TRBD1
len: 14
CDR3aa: CASSTGTETSPLHF
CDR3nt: TGTGCCAGCAGTACCGGGACAGAAACTTCACCCCTCCACTTT

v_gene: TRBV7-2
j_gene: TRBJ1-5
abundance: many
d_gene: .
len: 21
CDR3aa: CASSFGFQRNRVDYSNQPQHF
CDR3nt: TGTGCCAGCAGCTTCGGTTTTCAGCGGAACAGGGTGGACTATAGCAATCAGCCCCAGCATTTT

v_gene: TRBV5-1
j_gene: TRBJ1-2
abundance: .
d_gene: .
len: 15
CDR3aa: CASSLTGGANYGYTF
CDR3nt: TGCGCCAGCAGCTTGACAGGCGGTGCTAACTATGGCTACACCTTC

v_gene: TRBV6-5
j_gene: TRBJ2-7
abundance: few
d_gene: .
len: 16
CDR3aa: CASSYSPGGTGYEQYF
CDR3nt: TGTGCCAGCAGTTACTCGCCGGGCGGGACTGGGTACGAGCAGTACTTC

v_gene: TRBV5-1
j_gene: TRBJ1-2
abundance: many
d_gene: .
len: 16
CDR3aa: CASSLGAGRSVYGYTF
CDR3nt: TGCGCCAGCAGCTTGGGGGCGGGCAGGTCCGTCTATGGCTACACCTTC

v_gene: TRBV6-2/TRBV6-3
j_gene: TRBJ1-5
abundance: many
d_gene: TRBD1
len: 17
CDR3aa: CASSYHPTGPVDQPQHF
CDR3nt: TGTGCCAGCAGTTACCACCCGACAGGGCCCGTCGATCAGCCCCAGCATTTT

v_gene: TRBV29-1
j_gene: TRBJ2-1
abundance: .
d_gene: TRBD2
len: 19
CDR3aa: CSVLTGGGLAGVSYNEQFF
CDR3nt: TGCAGCGTTCTGACAGGGGGTGGACTAGCGGGAGTTTCCTACAATGAGCAGTTCTTC

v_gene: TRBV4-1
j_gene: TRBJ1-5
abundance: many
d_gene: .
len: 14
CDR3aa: CASSQGLVDQPQHF
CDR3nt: TGCGCCAGCAGCCAAGGTCTGGTTGATCAGCCCCAGCATTTT

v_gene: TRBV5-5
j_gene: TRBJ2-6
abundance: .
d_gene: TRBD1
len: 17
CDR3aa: CASSLSPGTGGGNVLTF
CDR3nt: TGTGCCAGCAGCTTATCCCCTGGGACAGGGGGCGGGAATGTCCTGACTTTC

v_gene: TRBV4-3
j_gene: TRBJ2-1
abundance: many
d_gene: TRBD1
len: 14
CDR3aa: CASSQEYRGDEQFF
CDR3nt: TGCGCCAGCAGCCAAGAGTACAGGGGGGATGAGCAGTTCTTC

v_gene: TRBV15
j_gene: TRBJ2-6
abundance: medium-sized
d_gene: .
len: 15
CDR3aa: CATSSKPSGANVLTF
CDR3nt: TGTGCCACCAGCAGTAAGCCCTCTGGGGCCAACGTCCTGACTTTC

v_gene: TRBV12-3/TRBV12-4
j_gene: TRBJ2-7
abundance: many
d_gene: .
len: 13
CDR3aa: CASSLEHSYEQYF
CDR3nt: TGTGCCAGCAGTTTGGAGCACTCCTACGAGCAGTACTTC

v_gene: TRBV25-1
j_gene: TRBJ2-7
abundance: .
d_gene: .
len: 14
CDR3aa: CASSETGKKNEQYF
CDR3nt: TGTGCCAGCAGTGAAACAGGGAAGAAAAACGAGCAGTACTTC

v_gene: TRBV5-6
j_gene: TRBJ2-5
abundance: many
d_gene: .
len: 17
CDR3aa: CASSLTHPYLYQETQYF
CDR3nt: TGTGCCAGCAGCTTGACCCACCCCTACCTGTACCAAGAGACCCAGTACTTC

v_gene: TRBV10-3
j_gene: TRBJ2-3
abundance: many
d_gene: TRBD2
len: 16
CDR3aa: CAISGGTSGGTDTQYF
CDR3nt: TGTGCCATCAGTGGTGGGACTAGCGGGGGCACAGATACGCAGTATTTT

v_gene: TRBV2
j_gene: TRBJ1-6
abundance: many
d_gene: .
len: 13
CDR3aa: CASRVGSGSPLHF
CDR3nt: TGTGCCAGCAGAGTGGGGAGTGGCTCACCCCTCCACTTT

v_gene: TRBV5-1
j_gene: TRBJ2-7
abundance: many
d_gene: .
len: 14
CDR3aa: CASSQDRPYYEQYF
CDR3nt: TGCGCCAGCAGCCAAGACAGGCCATACTACGAGCAGTACTTC